This T cell receptor (beta chain) was identified in a study of blood T cell repertoires in COVID-19. Turning to the study itself: Researchers got acute and convalescent COVID-19 samples from the United States, Italy and Spain. From T cells, B-cell-depleted T cells, or PBMCs came the material, which was cDNA or gDNA.

J gave up 5 bases and V 5 bases, and 6 bases lay outside the gene matches. Germline CDR1 and CDR2: SQVTM and ANQGSEA. The CDR3 runs 13 residues. The authors' processing: Estimated nucleated cell counts came from reference gene primer amplification. The data were produced by immunoSEQ multiplex PCR, yet TCRdb's version contains in-frame clones alone and is incomplete. V, J and clone size are taken as reported in that table, and D and trimming were inferred from the DNA itself. Altogether tens of thousands of clones are present, approximately 79% being singletons, with the ten largest covering around 11%.

The rearrangement uses TRBV29-1 and TRBJ2-7; 10 bases align to TRBD1. Sequenced input: peripheral blood. The sequence derives from a man between 65 and 80 years old with acute or convalescent COVID-19. The CDR3 coding sequence is TGCAGCGTTACCGGGACAGGGGCCCACGAGCAGTACTTC. It translates to CSVTGTGAHEQYF.